These T cell receptor beta chains were read from a single sample in a study of shared T cell receptors in the human thymus. Data came from immunoSEQ multiplex PCR; TCRdb stores just in-frame clones and leaves some out. This sample has 65,000 to 70,000 clones; around 96% occur once, and the top ten carry roughly 0.033%. Sequences were obtained from thymocytes. The receptors here all came from a human donor. Each CDR3 is given with its conserved first and last residue. A D gene is named only where the DNA matches it firmly. Clone size appears in some rows only: once, few, many, or a class for an expanded clone.

j_call v_call d_call clone_size cdr3_aa cdr3_nt
TRBJ2-5 TRBV9 . . CASSVARGQETQYF TGTGCCAGCAGCGTAGCTAGGGGACAAGAGACCCAGTACTTC
TRBJ1-1 TRBV7-9 TRBD1 . CASSPPTGMVGTEAFF TGTGCCAGCAGCCCCCCGACAGGGATGGTGGGCACTGAAGCTTTCTTT
TRBJ2-6 TRBV25-1 . . CASSDAEGANVLTF TGTGCCAGCAGTGATGCCGAAGGGGCCAACGTCCTGACTTTC
TRBJ2-1 TRBV6-1 TRBD1 . CASRRQGYNEQFF TGTGCCAGCAGGAGACAGGGGTACAATGAGCAGTTCTTC
TRBJ2-4 TRBV5-5 TRBD2 few CASSPGTSGEYVSEDIQYF TGTGCCAGCAGCCCGGGGACTAGCGGGGAATATGTGAGTGAAGACATTCAGTACTTC
TRBJ1-1 TRBV29-1 . . CSAQTDLKAFF TGCAGCGCTCAGACAGACCTCAAAGCTTTCTTT
TRBJ1-2 TRBV5-1 . . CASSLDDGGPRYGYTF TGCGCCAGCAGCTTGGACGACGGGGGGCCGAGGTATGGCTACACCTTC
TRBJ1-1 TRBV4-1 TRBD1 . CASSPQGAISTEAFF TGCGCCAGCAGCCCCCAGGGGGCAATTTCCACGGAAGCTTTCTTT
TRBJ2-5 TRBV7-3 TRBD2 . CASSRGTSGGALETQYF TGTGCCAGCAGCCGAGGGACTAGCGGGGGGGCTTTAGAGACCCAGTACTTC
TRBJ2-7 TRBV7-2 TRBD1 once CASSFRDRVYEQYF TGTGCCAGCAGCTTCAGGGACAGGGTCTACGAGCAGTACTTC
TRBJ1-5 TRBV15 . few CATSKGREGRQPQHF TGTGCCACCAGCAAGGGGCGGGAGGGACGGCAGCCCCAGCATTTT
TRBJ2-5 TRBV10-1 . . CARSGRGPHSETQYF TGCGCCAGATCTGGTCGGGGCCCCCACTCGGAGACCCAGTACTTC
TRBJ1-2 TRBV11-2 . . CASSLVFRQYYTF TGTGCCAGCAGCTTAGTATTTCGACAGTATTACACCTTC
TRBJ1-1 TRBV5-4 TRBD1 . CASSLMDRGLWNTEAFF TGTGCCAGCAGCCTTATGGACAGGGGACTATGGAACACTGAAGCTTTCTTT
TRBJ1-5 TRBV28 . . CASSKQGADPRADYSNQPQHF TGTGCCAGCAGTAAACAGGGAGCCGATCCCCGGGCCGATTATAGCAATCAGCCCCAGCATTTT
TRBJ1-2 TRBV7-6 TRBD1 once CASSRAQGAKSNYGYTF TGTGCCAGCAGCCGTGCACAGGGGGCGAAGTCTAACTATGGCTACACCTTC
TRBJ1-2 TRBV5-1 . . CASSWKNRGNSGYTF TGCGCCAGCAGCTGGAAAAACCGGGGGAATAGCGGCTACACCTTC